These 6 T cell receptor beta chains came from one sample sequenced in a study of T cell changes during pregnancy in multiple sclerosis. Libraries were prepared by immunoSEQ multiplex PCR; TCRdb keeps only in-frame clonotypes and omits some of them. This table has tens of thousands of clones, around 89% appearing once. The material was peripheral blood, obtained in the first trimester of pregnancy. The receptors here all came from a female donor in good health, enrolled as a control in a pregnancy study.

The rearrangement joins TRBV7-8 to TRBJ1-2; D is unclear. V lost 5 bases and J lost 4, with 14 bases in between. Germline V gives CDR1 SGHVS, CDR2 FQNEAQ. CDR3 length: 14 residues. CDR3 residues: CASSLDGDVYGYTF. Here the CDR3 DNA reads TGTGCCAGCAGCCTAGACGGAGACGTCTATGGCTACACCTTC. The full variable domain, completed using reference TRBV7-8 and TRBJ1-2, is GAGVSQSPRYKVAKRGQDVALRCDPISGHVSLFWYQQALGQGPEFLTYFQNEAQLDKSGLPSDRFFAERPEGSVSTLKIQRTQQEDSAVYLCASSLDGDVYGYTFGSGTRLTVV.

The count of this clone is one. The chain is built from TRBV11-2 and TRBJ1-1; TRBD1 is a possible D gene (6 bases). V was shortened by 2 bases and J by 1 base, with 8 bases between the two germline ends. CDR1 SGHAT and CDR2 FQNNGV come from the germline V gene. The CDR3 extends over 14 amino acids. The CDR3 sequence is CASSLNRANTEAFF. The CDR3 nucleotides are TGTGCCAGCAGCTTAAACAGGGCGAACACTGAAGCTTTCTTT.

This clone appeared a few times. Other DNA sequences in the sample encode the same CDR3. The CDR3 DNA reads TGTGCCAGCAGCGGGGGGACAGGGGGCAACACTGAAGCTTTCTTT. Translation gives CASSGGTGGNTEAFF. This chain uses TRBV9 with TRBJ1-1; 12 positions match TRBD1. V shed 3 bases and J 2 bases; nucleotides not matched to a gene: 2. The CDR3 is 15 residues long. Germline CDR1 reads SGDLS; CDR2 reads YYNGEE.

The V and J genes are TRBV18 and TRBJ2-7, with TRBD2 matching over 10 bases. J was trimmed by 0 bases and V by 8 bases; bases with no gene match: 7. Germline V CDR1 and CDR2: KGHSH, LQKENI. This CDR3 is built from 15 residues. The CDR3 protein is CASHTSGRASYEQYF. The CDR3 nucleotides are TGTGCCAGCCATACAAGCGGGAGGGCCTCCTACGAGCAGTACTTC. The whole variable domain, filled in from reference TRBV18 and TRBJ2-7, reads NAGVMQNPRHLVRRRGQEARLRCSPMKGHSHVYWYRQLPEEGLKFMVYLQKENIIDESGMPKERFSAEFPKEGPSILRIQQVVRGDSAAYFCASHTSGRASYEQYFGPGTRLTVT.

This chain uses TRBV6-1 with TRBJ2-1; 15 positions match TRBD2. The CDR3 extends over 13 amino acids. From germline, CDR1 is MNHNS and CDR2 SASEGT. V was pared by 8 bases and J by 7 bases, with 0 bases of the junction left unmatched. CDR3 sequence reads: CASGTSGRNEQFF. In DNA, the CDR3 is TGTGCCAGCGGGACTAGCGGGAGGAATGAGCAGTTCTTC.

The V and J genes are TRBV7-9 and TRBJ1-1; a possible D gene is TRBD1 (5 bases). V lost 3 bases, J lost 0 bases, and 8 bases lay in between. Germline V gene lookup returns CDR1 SEHNR and CDR2 FQNEAQ (reference sequence). This CDR3 is 14 amino acids long. CDR3 loop: CASSLQTVNTEAFF. CDR3 nucleotide sequence: TGTGCCAGCAGCTTGCAGACAGTGAACACTGAAGCTTTCTTT.